The rows below give T cell receptor beta chains drawn from one sample of a study of blood T cells in healthy people across ages. TCRdb passed the 5' RACE reads through MiXCR, listing each CDR3 protein once. The data contain 950,000 to 1,200,000 distinct CDR3 sequences, less than 45% of them singletons. The sequenced sample consisted of blood. The origin of the receptors is a man younger than 35 in good health. Each CDR3 is given with its conserved first and last residue. A D gene is named only where the DNA matches it firmly. Clone size appears in some rows only: once, few, many, or a class for an expanded clone.

V: TRBV7-2; J: TRBJ2-3; D: TRBD2; size: -; CDR3: CASSLWTSGNADTQYF; DNA: TGTGCCAGCAGCTTATGGACTAGCGGTAACGCAGATACGCAGTATTTT
V: TRBV7-3; J: TRBJ2-3; D: -; size: few; CDR3: CASSLGRRLVSTDTQYF; DNA: TGTGCCAGCAGCTTGGGACGGAGGTTGGTTAGCACAGATACGCAGTATTTT
V: TRBV6-5; J: TRBJ1-2; D: -; size: -; CDR3: CASSNRRDYGYTF; DNA: TGTGCCAGCAGTAACCGGAGGGACTATGGCTACACCTTC
V: TRBV20-1; J: TRBJ1-5; D: TRBD1; size: few; CDR3: CSAGGGTEKDQPQHF; DNA: TGCAGTGCCGGCGGGGGGACAGAAAAAGATCAGCCCCAGCATTTT
V: TRBV29-1; J: TRBJ2-5; D: TRBD2; size: -; CDR3: CSVGELSGGVVETQYF; DNA: TGCAGCGTTGGAGAATTAAGCGGGGGGGTAGTAGAGACCCAGTACTTC
V: TRBV5-1; J: TRBJ1-4; D: -; size: once; CDR3: CASSSSRPGANEKLFF; DNA: TGCGCCAGCAGCTCAAGCCGGCCGGGAGCCAATGAAAAACTGTTTTTT
V: TRBV12-5; J: TRBJ1-5; D: -; size: -; CDR3: CASGPLNQPQHF; DNA: TGTGCTAGTGGTCCTCTAAATCAGCCCCAGCATTTT
V: TRBV6-1; J: TRBJ2-1; D: -; size: -; CDR3: CASSKDNPIFSGEQFF; DNA: TGTGCCAGCAGTAAAGACAACCCGATCTTCAGCGGTGAGCAGTTCTTC
V: TRBV4-3; J: TRBJ1-2; D: -; size: -; CDR3: CANSQDSKRVNYGYTF; DNA: TGCGCCAACAGCCAAGATTCAAAGCGGGTTAACTATGGCTACACCTTC
V: TRBV13; J: TRBJ2-5; D: -; size: -; CDR3: CASSLSEAVLGQETQYF; DNA: TGTGCCAGCAGCTTATCGGAAGCTGTCCTGGGCCAAGAGACCCAGTACTTC
V: TRBV6-6; J: TRBJ2-2; D: TRBD2; size: -; CDR3: CASTGRGNTGELFF; DNA: TGTGCCAGCACCGGGAGGGGGAACACCGGGGAGCTGTTTTTT
V: TRBV7-9; J: TRBJ2-3; D: -; size: -; CDR3: CASSSPWTQGGTDTQYF; DNA: TGTGCCAGCAGCTCGCCTTGGACTCAAGGGGGGACAGATACGCAGTATTTT
V: TRBV5-1; J: TRBJ1-6; D: -; size: -; CDR3: CASSLEGGEYSPLHF; DNA: TGCGCCAGCAGCTTGGAAGGCGGGGAATATTCACCCCTCCACTTT
V: TRBV7-9; J: TRBJ2-7; D: -; size: few; CDR3: CASSFVGGSYEQYF; DNA: TGTGCCAGCAGCTTTGTAGGCGGGTCCTACGAGCAGTACTTC
V: TRBV4-3; J: TRBJ1-2; D: TRBD1; size: -; CDR3: CASSHLQGDNYGYTF; DNA: TGCGCCAGCAGCCACCTACAGGGGGATAACTATGGCTACACCTTC
V: TRBV7-9; J: TRBJ2-5; D: -; size: -; CDR3: CASSPLKVSGNEQYF; DNA: TGTGCCAGCAGCCCCCTAAAGGTTAGCGGTAATGAGCAGTACTTC
V: TRBV29-1; J: TRBJ1-2; D: -; size: -; CDR3: CSVEDYRSNGYTF; DNA: TGCAGCGTTGAAGATTACAGGTCTAATGGCTACACCTTC
V: TRBV12-3/TRBV12-4; J: TRBJ2-5; D: -; size: -; CDR3: CASSVAPQGETQYF; DNA: TGTGCCAGCAGTGTAGCGCCACAGGGAGAGACCCAGTACTTC
V: TRBV9; J: TRBJ2-3; D: -; size: few; CDR3: CASSVVSGAGRDTQYF; DNA: TGTGCCAGCAGCGTAGTATCGGGGGCGGGGAGAGATACGCAGTATTTT
V: TRBV9; J: TRBJ2-1; D: -; size: many; CDR3: CASSVAYNEQFF; DNA: TGTGCCAGCAGCGTAGCCTACAATGAGCAGTTCTTC
V: TRBV7-9; J: TRBJ1-2; D: TRBD1; size: many; CDR3: CASSLEGQDGYTF; DNA: TGTGCCAGCAGCTTAGAAGGACAGGACGGCTACACCTTC
V: TRBV20-1; J: TRBJ2-3; D: -; size: few; CDR3: CSARAAGVYADTQYF; DNA: TGCAGTGCTAGAGCGGCAGGGGTTTATGCAGATACGCAGTATTTT
V: TRBV12-3/TRBV12-4; J: TRBJ1-2; D: TRBD1; size: few; CDR3: CASSPRGQGVYGYTF; DNA: TGTGCCAGCAGTCCGCGGGGACAGGGGGTATATGGCTACACCTTC
V: TRBV12-3/TRBV12-4; J: TRBJ1-1; D: TRBD1; size: -; CDR3: CARGTGRTEAFF; DNA: TGTGCCAGGGGGACAGGGAGGACTGAAGCTTTCTTT
V: TRBV20-1; J: TRBJ1-1; D: -; size: few; CDR3: CSASPPQGRRGTEAFF; DNA: TGCAGTGCTAGCCCCCCCCAGGGGAGAAGGGGCACTGAAGCTTTCTTT
V: TRBV7-2; J: TRBJ2-2; D: -; size: few; CDR3: CASSLVWNTGELFF; DNA: TGTGCCAGCAGCTTAGTCTGGAACACCGGGGAGCTGTTTTTT
V: TRBV3-1; J: TRBJ2-5; D: -; size: -; CDR3: CASSQEPNQETQYF; DNA: TGTGCCAGCAGCCAAGAGCCCAACCAAGAGACCCAGTACTTC
V: TRBV6-1; J: TRBJ2-2; D: TRBD1; size: -; CDR3: CASSPTPGQIDTGELFF; DNA: TGTGCCAGCAGCCCTACCCCGGGACAGATTGACACCGGGGAGCTGTTTTTT
V: TRBV9; J: TRBJ1-1; D: TRBD1; size: -; CDR3: CASSTGQGTEAFF; DNA: TGTGCCAGCAGCACCGGACAGGGGACTGAAGCTTTCTTT
V: TRBV20-1; J: TRBJ1-2; D: -; size: -; CDR3: CSARDHGQPDGYTF; DNA: TGCAGTGCTAGAGATCACGGACAGCCTGATGGCTACACCTTC
V: TRBV15; J: TRBJ1-1; D: -; size: many; CDR3: CATSYRTVNTEAFF; DNA: TGTGCCACCAGCTATCGGACGGTGAACACTGAAGCTTTCTTT
V: TRBV12-3/TRBV12-4; J: TRBJ1-1; D: -; size: few; CDR3: CASSVAGGSTEAFF; DNA: TGTGCCAGCAGTGTAGCTGGGGGCTCGACTGAAGCTTTCTTT
V: TRBV6-6; J: TRBJ2-5; D: TRBD2; size: few; CDR3: CASSYLRGGDPETQYF; DNA: TGTGCCAGCAGTTACTTACGTGGGGGGGATCCAGAGACCCAGTACTTC
V: TRBV20-1; J: TRBJ2-7; D: -; size: -; CDR3: CTPGDSTYEQYF; DNA: TGCACTCCAGGGGACTCGACCTACGAGCAGTACTTC
V: TRBV5-1; J: TRBJ2-1; D: TRBD2; size: -; CDR3: CASSVTSPEANEQFF; DNA: TGCGCCAGCAGCGTGACTAGCCCTGAGGCCAATGAGCAGTTCTTC
V: TRBV20-1; J: TRBJ2-1; D: TRBD1; size: few; CDR3: CSAPMTGVNEQFF; DNA: TGCAGTGCCCCAATGACAGGGGTCAATGAGCAGTTCTTC
V: TRBV2; J: TRBJ1-1; D: -; size: few; CDR3: CASSVLVMNTEAFF; DNA: TGTGCCAGCAGTGTATTAGTAATGAACACTGAAGCTTTCTTT
V: TRBV12-3/TRBV12-4; J: TRBJ1-1; D: -; size: -; CDR3: CASSIINTEAFF; DNA: TGTGCCAGCAGCATAATTAACACTGAAGCTTTCTTT
V: TRBV30; J: TRBJ1-2; D: -; size: -; CDR3: CAWTVAMRQANTYGYTF; DNA: TGTGCCTGGACGGTGGCGATGAGACAGGCAAACACCTATGGCTACACCTTC
V: TRBV7-2; J: TRBJ1-1; D: -; size: -; CDR3: CASSLVVVSGQGAFF; DNA: TGTGCCAGCAGCTTAGTGGTTGTGTCCGGACAAGGAGCTTTCTTT
V: TRBV7-2; J: TRBJ1-1; D: -; size: few; CDR3: CASSLGMESSEAFF; DNA: TGTGCCAGCAGCTTAGGGATGGAGAGTAGTGAAGCTTTCTTT
V: TRBV3-1; J: TRBJ1-5; D: -; size: -; CDR3: CASSPTSREPQHF; DNA: TGTGCCAGCAGCCCAACCTCTAGGGAGCCCCAGCATTTT
V: TRBV20-1; J: TRBJ1-2; D: -; size: few; CDR3: CSAREGEEIYGYTF; DNA: TGCAGTGCTAGAGAAGGAGAGGAAATATATGGCTACACCTTC
V: TRBV20-1; J: TRBJ1-5; D: TRBD1; size: -; CDR3: CSVERTGWYSNQPQHF; DNA: TGCAGTGTAGAAAGGACAGGCTGGTATAGCAATCAGCCCCAGCATTTT
V: TRBV12-3/TRBV12-4; J: TRBJ1-1; D: -; size: -; CDR3: CASSKKVNTEAFF; DNA: TGTGCCAGCAGCAAAAAGGTGAACACTGAAGCTTTCTTT
V: TRBV28; J: TRBJ2-7; D: -; size: few; CDR3: CASRETGGPYEQYF; DNA: TGTGCCAGCAGAGAGACAGGAGGACCCTACGAGCAGTACTTC
V: TRBV10-3; J: TRBJ1-3; D: -; size: once; CDR3: CAISTTSQHSGNTIYF; DNA: TGTGCCATCAGTACCACCTCACAACACTCTGGAAACACCATATATTTT
V: TRBV20-1; J: TRBJ2-5; D: -; size: once; CDR3: CSARDQGGRDSPDNEQYF; DNA: TGCAGTGCTAGAGATCAGGGGGGACGGGACAGTCCTGACAATGAGCAGTACTTC
V: TRBV4-3; J: TRBJ1-5; D: -; size: -; CDR3: CASSQGGGEPQHF; DNA: TGCGCCAGCAGCCAAGGAGGTGGGGAGCCCCAGCATTTT
V: TRBV27; J: TRBJ2-3; D: TRBD2; size: few; CDR3: CASSSTSGGAPSGTDTQYF; DNA: TGTGCCAGCAGTTCGACTAGCGGGGGGGCTCCTTCAGGCACAGATACGCAGTATTTT
V: TRBV12-3/TRBV12-4; J: TRBJ1-2; D: TRBD1; size: few; CDR3: CASSLGAGGAYGYTF; DNA: TGTGCCAGCAGTTTAGGGGCAGGGGGCGCCTATGGCTACACCTTC
V: TRBV2; J: TRBJ2-5; D: -; size: -; CDR3: CASSDSGVLVNVQYF; DNA: TGTGCCAGCAGTGACTCGGGGGTCCTGGTAAACGTTCAGTACTTC
V: TRBV9; J: TRBJ1-2; D: -; size: -; CDR3: CASSVGSGEYGYTF; DNA: TGTGCCAGCAGCGTAGGATCAGGGGAATATGGCTACACCTTC
V: TRBV5-1; J: TRBJ1-2; D: -; size: many; CDR3: CASSPDRGYTF; DNA: TGTGCCAGCAGTCCCGACAGAGGCTACACCTTC
V: TRBV29-1; J: TRBJ2-7; D: -; size: few; CDR3: CSVEVRQESYEQYF; DNA: TGCAGCGTTGAAGTCAGACAGGAGTCCTACGAGCAGTACTTC
V: TRBV7-2; J: TRBJ2-1; D: TRBD2; size: few; CDR3: CASSLGRLAGPSFDEQFF; DNA: TGTGCCAGCAGCTTAGGTCGACTAGCGGGGCCCTCTTTTGATGAGCAGTTCTTC
V: TRBV3-1; J: TRBJ1-1; D: TRBD1; size: -; CDR3: CASSQEQGASGAFF; DNA: TGTGCCAGCAGCCAGGAACAGGGGGCTAGCGGAGCTTTCTTT